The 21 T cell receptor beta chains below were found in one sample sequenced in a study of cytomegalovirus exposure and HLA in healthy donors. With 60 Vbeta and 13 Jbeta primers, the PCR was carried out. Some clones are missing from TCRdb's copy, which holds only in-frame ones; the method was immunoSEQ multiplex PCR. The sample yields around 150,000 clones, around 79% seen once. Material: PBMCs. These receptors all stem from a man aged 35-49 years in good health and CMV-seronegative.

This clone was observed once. CDR3 nucleotides: TGTGCCAGCAGCCAAGCCGACAGTTATTATAGCAATCAGCCCCAGCATTTT. Translation: CASSQADSYYSNQPQHF. The chain combines TRBV14 with TRBJ1-5; perhaps TRBD1 as D (5 bases). Trimming removed 1 base from V and 0 bases from J, with 13 bases in between. Germline assignment: CDR1 SGHDN and CDR2 FVKESK. The length of the CDR3 is 17 residues.

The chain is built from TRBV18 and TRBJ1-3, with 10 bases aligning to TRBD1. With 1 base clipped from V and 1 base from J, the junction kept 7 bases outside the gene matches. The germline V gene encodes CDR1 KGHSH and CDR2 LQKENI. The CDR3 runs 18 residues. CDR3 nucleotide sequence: TGTGCCAGCTCACCACGGGACAGGGGAGCATTTTCTGGAAACACCATATATTTT. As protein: CASSPRDRGAFSGNTIYF.

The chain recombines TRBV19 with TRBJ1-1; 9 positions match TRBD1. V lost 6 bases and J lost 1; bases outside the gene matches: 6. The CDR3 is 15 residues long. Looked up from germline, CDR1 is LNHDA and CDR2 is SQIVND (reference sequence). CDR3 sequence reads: CASRTQGATNTEAFF. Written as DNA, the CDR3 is TGTGCCAGTAGAACACAGGGGGCGACGAACACTGAAGCTTTCTTT.

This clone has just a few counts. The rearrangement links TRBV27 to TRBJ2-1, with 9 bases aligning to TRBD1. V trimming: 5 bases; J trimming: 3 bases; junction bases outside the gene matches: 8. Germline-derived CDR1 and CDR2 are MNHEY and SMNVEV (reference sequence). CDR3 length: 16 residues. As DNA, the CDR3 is TGTGCCAGCAGTGCGCAAAGGGGACAGGGCTACAATGAGCAGTTCTTC. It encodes CASSAQRGQGYNEQFF.

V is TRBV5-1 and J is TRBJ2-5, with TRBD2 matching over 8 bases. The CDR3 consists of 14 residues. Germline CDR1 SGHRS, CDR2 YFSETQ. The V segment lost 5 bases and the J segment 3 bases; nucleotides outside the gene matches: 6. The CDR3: CASRRGAGKETQYF. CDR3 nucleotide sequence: TGCGCCAGCAGGCGGGGGGCCGGAAAAGAGACCCAGTACTTC.

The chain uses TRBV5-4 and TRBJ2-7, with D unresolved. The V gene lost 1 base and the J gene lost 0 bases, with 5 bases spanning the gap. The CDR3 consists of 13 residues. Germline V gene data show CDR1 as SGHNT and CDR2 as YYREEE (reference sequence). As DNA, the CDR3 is TGTGCCAGCAGCTTGATCAGCTCCTACGAGCAGTACTTC. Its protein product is CASSLISSYEQYF.

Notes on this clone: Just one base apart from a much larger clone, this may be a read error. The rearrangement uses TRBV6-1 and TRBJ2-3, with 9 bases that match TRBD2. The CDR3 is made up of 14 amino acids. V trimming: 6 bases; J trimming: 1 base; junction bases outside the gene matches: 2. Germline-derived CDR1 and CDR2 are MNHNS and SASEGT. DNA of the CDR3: TGTGCCAGCAGGGAGCGGGGGGGCACAGATACGCAGTATTTT. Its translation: CASRERGGTDTQYF.

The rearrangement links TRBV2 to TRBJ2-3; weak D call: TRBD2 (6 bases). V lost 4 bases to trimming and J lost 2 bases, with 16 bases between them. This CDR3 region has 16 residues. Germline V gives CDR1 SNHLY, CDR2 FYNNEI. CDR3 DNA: TGTGCCAGCAGTGGTAGGGCTAGCGAGTACACAGATACGCAGTATTTT. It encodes CASSGRASEYTDTQYF.

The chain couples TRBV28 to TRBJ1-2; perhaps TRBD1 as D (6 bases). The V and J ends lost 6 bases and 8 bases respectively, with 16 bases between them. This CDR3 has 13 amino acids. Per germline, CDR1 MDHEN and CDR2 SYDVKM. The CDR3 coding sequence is TGTGCCAGCAGACCCCCCCCAGGGGACGGCTACACCTTC. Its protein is CASRPPPGDGYTF.

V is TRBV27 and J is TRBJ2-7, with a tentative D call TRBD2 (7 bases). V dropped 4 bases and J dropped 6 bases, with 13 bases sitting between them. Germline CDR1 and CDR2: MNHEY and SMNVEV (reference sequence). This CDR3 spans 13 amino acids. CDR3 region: CASSSGGRIEQYF. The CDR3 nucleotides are TGTGCCAGCAGTTCCGGGGGGCGGATCGAGCAGTACTTC.

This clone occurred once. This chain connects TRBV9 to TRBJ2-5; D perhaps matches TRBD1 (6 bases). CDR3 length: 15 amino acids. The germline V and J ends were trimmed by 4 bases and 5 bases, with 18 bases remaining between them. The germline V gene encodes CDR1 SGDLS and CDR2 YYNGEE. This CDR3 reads CASSSYGGQGETQYF. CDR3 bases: TGTGCCAGCAGCTCATATGGGGGACAAGGGGAGACCCAGTACTTC. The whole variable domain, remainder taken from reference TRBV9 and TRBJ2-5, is DSGVTQTPKHLITATGQRVTLRCSPRSGDLSVYWYQQSLDQGLQFLIQYYNGEERAKGNILERFSAQQFPDLHSELNLSSLELGDSALYFCASSSYGGQGETQYFGPGTRLLVL.

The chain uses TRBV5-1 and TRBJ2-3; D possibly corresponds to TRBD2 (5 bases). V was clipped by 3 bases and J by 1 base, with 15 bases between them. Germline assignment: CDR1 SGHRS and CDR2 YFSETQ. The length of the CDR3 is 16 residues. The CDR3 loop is CASSSGEHQGTDTQYF. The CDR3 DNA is TGCGCCAGCAGCTCCGGGGAGCATCAGGGCACAGATACGCAGTATTTT.

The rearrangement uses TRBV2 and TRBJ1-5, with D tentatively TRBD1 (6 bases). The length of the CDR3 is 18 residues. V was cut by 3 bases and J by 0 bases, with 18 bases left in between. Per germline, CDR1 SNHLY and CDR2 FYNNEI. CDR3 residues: CASSEHRDVRGSNQPQHF. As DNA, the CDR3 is TGTGCCAGCAGTGAGCACAGGGACGTGAGGGGTAGCAATCAGCCCCAGCATTTT.

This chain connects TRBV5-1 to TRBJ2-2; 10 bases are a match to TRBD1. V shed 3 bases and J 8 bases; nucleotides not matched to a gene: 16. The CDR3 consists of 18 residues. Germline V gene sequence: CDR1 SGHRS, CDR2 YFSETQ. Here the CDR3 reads CASSSRTGGGSRSGELFF. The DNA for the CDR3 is TGCGCCAGCAGCTCCCGGACAGGGGGGGGGTCCCGGTCGGGGGAGCTGTTTTTT.

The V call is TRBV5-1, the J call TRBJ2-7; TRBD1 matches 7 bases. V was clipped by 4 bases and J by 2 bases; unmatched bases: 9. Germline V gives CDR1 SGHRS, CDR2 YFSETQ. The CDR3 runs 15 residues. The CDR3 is CASSDTGVFTYEQYF. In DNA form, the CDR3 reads TGCGCCAGCAGCGACACAGGGGTTTTTACCTACGAGCAGTACTTC. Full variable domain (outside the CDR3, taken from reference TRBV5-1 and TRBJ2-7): KAGVTQTPRYLIKTRGQQVTLSCSPISGHRSVSWYQQTPGQGLQFLFEYFSETQRNKGNFPGRFSGRQFSNSRSEMNVSTLELGDSALYLCASSDTGVFTYEQYFGPGTRLTVT.

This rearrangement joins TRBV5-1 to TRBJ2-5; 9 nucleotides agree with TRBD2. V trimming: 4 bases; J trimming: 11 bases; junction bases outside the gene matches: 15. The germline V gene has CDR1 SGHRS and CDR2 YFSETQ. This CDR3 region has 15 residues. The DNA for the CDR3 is TGCGCCAGCAGCCTTTCTAGCGGGGAGGTCATGGAGCAGTACTTC. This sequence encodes CASSLSSGEVMEQYF.

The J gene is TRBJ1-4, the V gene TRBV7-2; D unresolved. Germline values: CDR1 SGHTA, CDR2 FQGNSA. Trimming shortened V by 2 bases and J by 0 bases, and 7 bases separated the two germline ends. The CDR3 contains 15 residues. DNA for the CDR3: TGTGCCAGCAGCTTATCGACAACAACTAATGAAAAACTGTTTTTT. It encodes CASSLSTTTNEKLFF.

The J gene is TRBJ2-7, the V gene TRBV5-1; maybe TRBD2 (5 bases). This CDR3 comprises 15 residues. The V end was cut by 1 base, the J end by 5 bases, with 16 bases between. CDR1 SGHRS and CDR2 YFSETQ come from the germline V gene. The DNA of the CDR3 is TGCGCCAGCAGCTTGATGGCCGCGGGTCAAAACGAGCAGTACTTC. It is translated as CASSLMAAGQNEQYF.

CDR3 sequence: CASSLGVAGEYGYTF. The CDR3 DNA reads TGTGCCAGCAGTTTAGGTGTGGCAGGGGAGTATGGCTACACCTTC. This rearrangement joins TRBV28 to TRBJ1-2, with D perhaps matching TRBD1 (6 bases). The CDR3 loop spans 15 amino acids. V lost 2 bases and J lost 5, with 15 bases in between. Germline loops: CDR1 MDHEN, CDR2 SYDVKM.

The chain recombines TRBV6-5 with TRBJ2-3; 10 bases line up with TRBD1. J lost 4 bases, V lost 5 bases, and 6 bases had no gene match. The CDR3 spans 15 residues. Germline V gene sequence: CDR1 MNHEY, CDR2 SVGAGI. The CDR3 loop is CASSPRDRGPDTQYF. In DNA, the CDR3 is TGTGCCAGCAGTCCCCGGGACAGGGGACCAGATACGCAGTATTTT.

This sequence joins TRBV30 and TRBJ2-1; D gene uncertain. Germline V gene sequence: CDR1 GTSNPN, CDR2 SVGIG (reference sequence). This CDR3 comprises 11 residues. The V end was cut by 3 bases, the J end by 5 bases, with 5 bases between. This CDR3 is CAWRAHNEQFF. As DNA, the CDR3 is TGTGCCTGGAGGGCCCACAATGAGCAGTTCTTC.